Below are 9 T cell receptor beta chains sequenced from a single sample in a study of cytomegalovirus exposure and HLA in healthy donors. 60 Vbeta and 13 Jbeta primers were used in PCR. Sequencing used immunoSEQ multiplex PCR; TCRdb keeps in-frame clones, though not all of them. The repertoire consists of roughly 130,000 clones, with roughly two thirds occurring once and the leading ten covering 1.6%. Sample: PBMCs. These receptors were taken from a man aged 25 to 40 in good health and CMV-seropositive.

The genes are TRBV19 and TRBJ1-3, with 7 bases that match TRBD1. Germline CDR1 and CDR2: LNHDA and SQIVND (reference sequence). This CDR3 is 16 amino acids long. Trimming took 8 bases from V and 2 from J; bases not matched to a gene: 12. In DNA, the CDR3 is TGTGCCAGTGGAACTCCGCGACAGGGCGCTGGAAACACCATATATTTT. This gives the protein CASGTPRQGAGNTIYF.

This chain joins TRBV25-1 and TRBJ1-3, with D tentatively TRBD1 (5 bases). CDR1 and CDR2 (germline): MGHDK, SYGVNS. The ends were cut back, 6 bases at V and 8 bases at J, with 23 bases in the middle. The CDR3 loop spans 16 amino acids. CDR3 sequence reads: CASSFNGTSLGHTIYF. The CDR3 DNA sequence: TGTGCCAGCAGCTTCAACGGGACTTCCCTAGGTCACACCATATATTTT.

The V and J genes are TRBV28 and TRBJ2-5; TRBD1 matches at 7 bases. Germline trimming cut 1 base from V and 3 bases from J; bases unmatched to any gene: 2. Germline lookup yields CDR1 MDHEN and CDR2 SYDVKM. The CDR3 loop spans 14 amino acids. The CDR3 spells CASSLLGGKETQYF. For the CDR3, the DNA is TGTGCCAGCAGTTTATTAGGGGGCAAAGAGACCCAGTACTTC.

The CDR3 region is CASSNPWREGRETQYF. The CDR3, as DNA: TGTGCCAGCAGTAACCCCTGGCGGGAGGGCCGAGAGACCCAGTACTTC. The rearrangement links TRBV28 to TRBJ2-5; 9 positions agree with TRBD2. The V and J ends lost 5 bases and 4 bases, in that order; junction bases with no gene match: 11. Germline CDR1 and CDR2: MDHEN and SYDVKM. CDR3 length: 16 residues.

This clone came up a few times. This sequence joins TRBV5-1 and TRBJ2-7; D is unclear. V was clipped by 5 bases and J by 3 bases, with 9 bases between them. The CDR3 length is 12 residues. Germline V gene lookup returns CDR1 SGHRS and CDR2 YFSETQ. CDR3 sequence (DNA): TGCGCCAGCAGTCCCCCGAGCTACGAGCAGTACTTC. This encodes CASSPPSYEQYF.

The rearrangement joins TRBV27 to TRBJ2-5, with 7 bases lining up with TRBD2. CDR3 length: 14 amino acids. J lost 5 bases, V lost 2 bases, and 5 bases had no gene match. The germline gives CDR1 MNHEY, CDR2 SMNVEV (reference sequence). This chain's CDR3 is CASSLGLDRETQYF. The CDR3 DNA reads TGTGCCAGCAGTTTAGGACTAGATCGGGAGACCCAGTACTTC.

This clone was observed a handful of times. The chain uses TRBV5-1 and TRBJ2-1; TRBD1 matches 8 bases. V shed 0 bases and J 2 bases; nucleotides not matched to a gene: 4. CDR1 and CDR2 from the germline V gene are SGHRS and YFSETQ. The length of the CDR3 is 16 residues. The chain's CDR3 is CASSLGATGAYNEQFF. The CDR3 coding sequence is TGCGCCAGCAGCTTGGGGGCGACAGGGGCCTACAATGAGCAGTTCTTC.

The CDR3 nucleotides read TGTGCCAGCAGTTTAGTCGCTAGCGGGTTTACCGATACGCAGTATTTT. Residues: CASSLVASGFTDTQYF. This chain connects TRBV28 to TRBJ2-3; 8 positions match TRBD2. The CDR3 extends over 16 amino acids. Germline CDR1 and CDR2: MDHEN and SYDVKM. V shed 2 bases, J shed 6 bases, and the junction held 10 bases outside the gene matches.

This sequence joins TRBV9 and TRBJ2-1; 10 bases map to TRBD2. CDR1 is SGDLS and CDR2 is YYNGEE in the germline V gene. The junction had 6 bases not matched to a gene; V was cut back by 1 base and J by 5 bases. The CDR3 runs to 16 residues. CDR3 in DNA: TGTGCCAGCAGCGTATCGGGGAGCGGGAGGGACAATGAGCAGTTCTTC. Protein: CASSVSGSGRDNEQFF.